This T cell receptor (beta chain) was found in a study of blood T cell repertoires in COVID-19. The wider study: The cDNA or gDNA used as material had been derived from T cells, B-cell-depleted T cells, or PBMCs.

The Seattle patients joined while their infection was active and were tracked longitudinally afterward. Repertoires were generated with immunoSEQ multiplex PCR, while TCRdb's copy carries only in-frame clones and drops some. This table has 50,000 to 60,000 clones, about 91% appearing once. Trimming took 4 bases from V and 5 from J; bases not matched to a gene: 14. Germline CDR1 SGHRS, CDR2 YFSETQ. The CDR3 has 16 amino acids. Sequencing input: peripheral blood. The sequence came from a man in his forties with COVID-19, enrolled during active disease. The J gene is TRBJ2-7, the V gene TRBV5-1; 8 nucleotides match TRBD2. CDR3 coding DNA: TGCGCCAGCAGCCCGGCGGGGAGCGGGAGTATCCACGAGCAGTACTTC. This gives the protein CASSPAGSGSIHEQYF. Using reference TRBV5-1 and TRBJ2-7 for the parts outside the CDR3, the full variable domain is KAGVTQTPRYLIKTRGQQVTLSCSPISGHRSVSWYQQTPGQGLQFLFEYFSETQRNKGNFPGRFSGRQFSNSRSEMNVSTLELGDSALYLCASSPAGSGSIHEQYFGPGTRLTVT.